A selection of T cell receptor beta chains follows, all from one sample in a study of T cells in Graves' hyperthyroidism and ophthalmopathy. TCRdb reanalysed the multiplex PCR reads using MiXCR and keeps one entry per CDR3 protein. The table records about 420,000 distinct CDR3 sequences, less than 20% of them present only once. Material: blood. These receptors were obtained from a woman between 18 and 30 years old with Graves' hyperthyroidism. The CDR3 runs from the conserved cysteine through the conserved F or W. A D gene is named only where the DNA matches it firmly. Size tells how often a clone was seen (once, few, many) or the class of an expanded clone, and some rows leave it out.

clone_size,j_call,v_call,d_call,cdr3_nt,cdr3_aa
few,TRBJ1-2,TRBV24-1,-,TGTGCCACCACAAAGGGACCTGGGACGTCTGGCTACACCTTC,CATTKGPGTSGYTF
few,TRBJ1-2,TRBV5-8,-,TGTGCCAGCAGCAACGGGGACCGCTACACCTTC,CASSNGDRYTF
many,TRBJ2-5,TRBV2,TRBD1,TGTGCCAGCAGTGAAGGGCAGGGGGCGGGGGAGACCCAGTACTTC,CASSEGQGAGETQYF
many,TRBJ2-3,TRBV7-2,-,TGTGCCAGCAGCTCGCCCTTGAGGGCAGATACGCAGTATTTT,CASSSPLRADTQYF
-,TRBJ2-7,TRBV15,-,TGTGCCACCAGCAGAAGAATATCCGGGTACGATGAGCAGTACTTC,CATSRRISGYDEQYF
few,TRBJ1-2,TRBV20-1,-,TGCAGTGCTAGAGAACCCGGTGACAGACTCTATGGCTACACCTTC,CSAREPGDRLYGYTF
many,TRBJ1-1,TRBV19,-,TGCGCCAGTTCTCGGGCTTTGAACACTGAAGCTTTCTTT,CASSRALNTEAFF
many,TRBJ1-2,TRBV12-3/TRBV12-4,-,TGTGCCAGCAGTTTCACCGGGGATACTGGCTACACCTTC,CASSFTGDTGYTF
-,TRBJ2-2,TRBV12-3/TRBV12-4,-,TGTGCCAGCAGTTTACCCATATCCAGGGAGCTGTTTTTT,CASSLPISRELFF
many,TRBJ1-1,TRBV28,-,TGTGCCAGCAGTCAAAGCCAAATCGGAGCTTTCTTT,CASSQSQIGAFF
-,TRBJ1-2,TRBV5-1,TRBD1,TGCGCCAGCAGCTTGACGTCAGGGGGGGATGGCTACACCTTC,CASSLTSGGDGYTF
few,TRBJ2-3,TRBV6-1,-,TGTGCCAGCTGTGGATGGGCAGATACGCAGTATTTT,CASCGWADTQYF
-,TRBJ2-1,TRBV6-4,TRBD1,TGTGCCACCGCTCGACAGGGTCGGAGGTATGAGCAGTTCTTC,CATARQGRRYEQFF
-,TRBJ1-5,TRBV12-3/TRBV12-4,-,TGTGCCAGCAGAGCCTACAGGGTCCGGGATCAGCCCCAGCATTTT,CASRAYRVRDQPQHF
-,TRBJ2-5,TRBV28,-,TGTGCCACTCTCCGGGACCTACAAGAGACCCAGTACTTC,CATLRDLQETQYF
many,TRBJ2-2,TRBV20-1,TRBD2,TGCAGTGCTAGAGATTCCCTGACTAGCGGGGGAGAGGCCGGGGAGCTGTTTTTT,CSARDSLTSGGEAGELFF
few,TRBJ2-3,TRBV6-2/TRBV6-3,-,TGTGCCAGCAGTTACTCGATCGCAGGGGCGAACACAGATACGCAGTATTTT,CASSYSIAGANTDTQYF
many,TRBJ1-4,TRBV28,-,TGTGCCAGCAGTTTATTCGGCAGGCTGACTAATGAAAAACTGTTTTTT,CASSLFGRLTNEKLFF
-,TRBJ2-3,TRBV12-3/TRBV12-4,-,TGTGCCAGCAAGAAGACTCACAGGGAAAGGGCCACAGATACGCAGTATTTT,CASKKTHRERATDTQYF
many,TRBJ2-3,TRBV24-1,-,TGTGCCACCAGTGATTGGGGCGATACGCAGTATTTT,CATSDWGDTQYF
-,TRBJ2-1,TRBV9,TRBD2,TGTGCCAGCAGCGTAGGCGGCGGACTAGCGGGAGGCCTGGACTACAATGAGCAGTTCTTC,CASSVGGGLAGGLDYNEQFF
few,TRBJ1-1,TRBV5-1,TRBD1,TGCGCCAGCAGCTTGGTAACTGGGACAGGGGCCACTGAAGCTTTCTTT,CASSLVTGTGATEAFF
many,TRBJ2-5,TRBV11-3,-,TGTGCCAGCAGCCGCAGCGGGTCAGAGACCCAGTACTTC,CASSRSGSETQYF
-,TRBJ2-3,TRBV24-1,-,TGTGCCACCAGTGATTTATGGCAGGTGCACACAGATACGCAGTATTTT,CATSDLWQVHTDTQYF
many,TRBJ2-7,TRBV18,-,TGTGCCAGCTCGCCCAAGACTTCATCCTACGAGCAGTACTTC,CASSPKTSSYEQYF
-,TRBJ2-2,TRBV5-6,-,TGTGCCAGCAGCTTGGGTAGCGGAAACACCGGGGAGCTGTTTTTT,CASSLGSGNTGELFF
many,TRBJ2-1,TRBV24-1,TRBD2,TGTGCCACCAGTGTTGGGACTAGCGGGGGTAATGAGCAGTTCTTC,CATSVGTSGGNEQFF
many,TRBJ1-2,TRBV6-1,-,TGTGCCAGCATCCTGCTCCGGGACGGCTATGGCTACACCTTC,CASILLRDGYGYTF
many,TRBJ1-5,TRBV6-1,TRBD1,TGTGCCAGCAGAGGGGACAGGGGTCAGCCCCAGCATTTT,CASRGDRGQPQHF
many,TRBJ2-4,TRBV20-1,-,TGCAGTGCTAGAGTCTATGATCTCCGGGACCAGAACAAAAACATTCAGTACTTC,CSARVYDLRDQNKNIQYF
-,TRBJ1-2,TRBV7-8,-,TGTGCCAGCAGCTTAGCCTCCGGGGGCTTCCTCTATGGCTACACCTTC,CASSLASGGFLYGYTF
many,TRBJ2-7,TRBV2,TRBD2,TGTGCCAGCTTGAGGAGTAGCGGGGGTTACGAGCAGTACTTC,CASLRSSGGYEQYF
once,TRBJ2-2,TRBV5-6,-,TGTGCCAGCAGCTTGGCTGCCAGAACCGGGGAGCTGTTTTTT,CASSLAARTGELFF
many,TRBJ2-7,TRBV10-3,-,TGTGCCATCAGTCATCCCGGGACTGACTACGAGCAGTACTTC,CAISHPGTDYEQYF
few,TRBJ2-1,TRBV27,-,TGTGCCAGCAGTTTTGCCTCCTACAATGAGCAGTTCTTC,CASSFASYNEQFF
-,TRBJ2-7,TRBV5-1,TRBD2,TGCGCCAGCAGCCCCGGGACTAGCGGGGGGAAGCAGTACTTC,CASSPGTSGGKQYF
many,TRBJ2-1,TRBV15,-,TGTGCCACCAGCAACTATAAGCGGGCTATCGTACCAAATGAGCAGTTCTTC,CATSNYKRAIVPNEQFF
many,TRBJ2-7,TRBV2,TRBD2,TGTGCCGGCGGGACTAGCGACGAGCAGTACTTC,CAGGTSDEQYF